This T cell receptor (beta chain) stems from a study of early T cells in non-severe SARS-CoV-2 infection. In the study overall: Sequencing input comprised bulk RNA from unsorted whole blood; chain pairing was not available.

Attached unique molecular identifiers marked individual cDNA molecules. From the 5' RACE reads, TCRdb called clonotypes with MiXCR, one entry per CDR3 protein. Among tens of thousands of distinct CDR3 sequences listed, 14% were seen once. CDR3 length equals 16 residues. With V trimmed by 1 base and J by 1 base, 3 bases remained unmatched. CDR1 and CDR2 from the germline V gene are SGHTA and FQGNSA. The chain has TRBV7-2 and TRBJ2-3; TRBD2 aligns across 9 bases. The sample comprised whole blood. The source of this sequence is an adult who was a healthcare worker with PCR-confirmed SARS-CoV-2 infection or an uninfected control (not recorded which). The CDR3 nucleotides read TGTGCCAGCAGCTTAGATGTAGCGGGGGGCACAGATACGCAGTATTTT. Its protein product is CASSLDVAGGTDTQYF.